This entry is about one T cell receptor beta chain. The antigen is not known. Expressed TCRB transcripts were sequenced because the entire RNA isolate underwent reverse transcription. Profiled with immunoSEQ multiplex PCR; TCRdb holds only in-frame clones, not every one. Of over 600,000 clones in the sample, around 12% were seen once. The source of the sample is a study of beta chain features in type 1 diabetes. Notes on the study in general: When Type 1 diabetes patients were examined, their TCRB CDR3s proved moderately but significantly shorter in all four CD4+ subsets.

The V and J ends lost 1 base and 5 bases, in that order; junction bases with no gene match: 2. The CDR3 length is 15 residues. Germline V gene lookup returns CDR1 SGHAT and CDR2 FQNNGV. Source material: naive CD4+ T cells from blood. This chain joins TRBV11-2 and TRBJ1-4; 9 bases match TRBD1. This receptor was obtained from a man aged 30 to 45 with type 1 diabetes. The CDR3 nucleotides read TGTGCCAGCAGCTTAGCGGGACAGGGCAATGAAAAACTGTTTTTT. It yields the protein CASSLAGQGNEKLFF.